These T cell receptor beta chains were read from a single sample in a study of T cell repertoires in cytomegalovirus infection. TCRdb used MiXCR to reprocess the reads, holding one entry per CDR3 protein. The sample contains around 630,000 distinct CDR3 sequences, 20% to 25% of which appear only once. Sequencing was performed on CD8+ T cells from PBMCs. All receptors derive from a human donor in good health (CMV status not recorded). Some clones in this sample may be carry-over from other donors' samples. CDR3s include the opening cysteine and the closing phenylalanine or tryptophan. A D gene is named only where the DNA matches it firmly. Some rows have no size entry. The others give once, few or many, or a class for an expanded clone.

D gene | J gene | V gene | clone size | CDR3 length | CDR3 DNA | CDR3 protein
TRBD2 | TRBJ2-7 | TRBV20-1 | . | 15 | TGCAGTGCTAGAGATTGGGCGGGGGGGCCGGAAGAGCAGTACTTC | CSARDWAGGPEEQYF
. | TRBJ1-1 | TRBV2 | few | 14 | TGTGCCAGCAGCCCATCGCTAGGGGGCACTGAAGCTTTCTTT | CASSPSLGGTEAFF
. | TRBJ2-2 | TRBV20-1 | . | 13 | TGCAGTGCTAGAGGGCCCGCGGGCGGGGAGCTGTTTTTT | CSARGPAGGELFF
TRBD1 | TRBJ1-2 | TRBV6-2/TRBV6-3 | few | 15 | TGTGCCAGCAGTTTTCGGGACAGGAATTTCTATGGCTACACCTTC | CASSFRDRNFYGYTF
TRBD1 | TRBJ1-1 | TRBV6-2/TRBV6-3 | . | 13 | TGTGCCAGCAGGACAGGGGCCGGGACTGAAGCTTTCTTT | CASRTGAGTEAFF
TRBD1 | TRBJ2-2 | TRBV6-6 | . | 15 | TGTGCCAGCAGTCCCAGACAGGGGTTGGACGGGGAGCTGTTTTTT | CASSPRQGLDGELFF
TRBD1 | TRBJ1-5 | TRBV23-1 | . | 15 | TGCGCCAACCAGCCCGGGACAGGTCTCAATCAGCCCCAGCATTTT | CANQPGTGLNQPQHF
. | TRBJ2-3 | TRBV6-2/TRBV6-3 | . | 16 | TGTGCCAGCAGGCCGAGCGTCGATTATGGCACAGATACGCAGTATTTT | CASRPSVDYGTDTQYF
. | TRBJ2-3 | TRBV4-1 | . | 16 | TGCGCCAGCAGCCAAGGAACGGGGAGCCGTTGGGATACGCAGTATTTT | CASSQGTGSRWDTQYF
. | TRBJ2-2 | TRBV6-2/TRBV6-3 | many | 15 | TGTGCCAGCTCTACCGGACAAGACTATTCCGGGGAGCTGTTTTTT | CASSTGQDYSGELFF
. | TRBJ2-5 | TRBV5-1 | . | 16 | TGCGCCAGCAGCTTGGACGCGGACCCATACCAAGAGACCCAGTACTTC | CASSLDADPYQETQYF
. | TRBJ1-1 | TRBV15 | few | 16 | TGTGCCACCAGCAGGGGTCCGGGACACGGAGATACTGAAGCTTTCTTT | CATSRGPGHGDTEAFF
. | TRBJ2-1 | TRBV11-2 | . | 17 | TGTGCCAGCACCCTTGAGCGGTTTGTGGGTTACCCCCGAGAGCAGTTCTTC | CASTLERFVGYPREQFF
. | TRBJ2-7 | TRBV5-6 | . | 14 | TGTGCCAGCAGCTTGGGGCAGGGAGCCTCCGAGCAGTACTTC | CASSLGQGASEQYF
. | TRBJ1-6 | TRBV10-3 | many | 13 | TGTGCCATCAGTGAGTCGGCGAATTCACCCCTCCACTTT | CAISESANSPLHF
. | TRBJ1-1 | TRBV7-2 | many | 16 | TGTGCCAGCAGCTTAGATTTTGGCAGGCGGAACACTGAAGCTTTCTTT | CASSLDFGRRNTEAFF
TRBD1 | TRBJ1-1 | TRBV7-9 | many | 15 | TGTGCCAGCAGTCCGGGGACAGAAATGAACACTGAAGCTTTCTTT | CASSPGTEMNTEAFF
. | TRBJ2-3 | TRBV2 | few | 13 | TGTGCCAGCCCGGGACTCCTCACAGATACGCAGTATTTT | CASPGLLTDTQYF
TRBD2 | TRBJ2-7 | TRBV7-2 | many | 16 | TGTGCCAGCAGCCCCGAAGGGACTAGCGGTTCCTACGAGCAGTACTTC | CASSPEGTSGSYEQYF
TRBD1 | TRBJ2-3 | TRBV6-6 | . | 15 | TGTGCCAGCAGTTACAACAGGGGGAACACAGATACGCAGTATTTT | CASSYNRGNTDTQYF
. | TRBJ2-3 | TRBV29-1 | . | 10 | TGCAGCGTTGGGTCAGATACGCAGTATTTT | CSVGSDTQYF
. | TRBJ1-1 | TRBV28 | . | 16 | TGTGCCAGCAGTTTTCTAGGGGGGTCGATTTTCTCTGAAGCTTTCTTT | CASSFLGGSIFSEAFF